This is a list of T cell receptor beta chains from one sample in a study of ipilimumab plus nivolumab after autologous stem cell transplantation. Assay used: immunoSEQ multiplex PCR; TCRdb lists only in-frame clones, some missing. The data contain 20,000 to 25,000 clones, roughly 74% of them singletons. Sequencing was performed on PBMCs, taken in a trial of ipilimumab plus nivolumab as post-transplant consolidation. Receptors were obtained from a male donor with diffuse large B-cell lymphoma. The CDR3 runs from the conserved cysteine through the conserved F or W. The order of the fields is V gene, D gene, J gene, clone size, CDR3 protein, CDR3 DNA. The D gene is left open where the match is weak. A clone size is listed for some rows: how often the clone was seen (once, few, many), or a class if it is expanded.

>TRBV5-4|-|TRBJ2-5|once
CASSFAAYETQYF
TGTGCCAGCAGCTTCGCGGCGTACGAGACCCAGTACTTC
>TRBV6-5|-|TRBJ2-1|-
CASRRRGMQFF
TGTGCCAGCAGGCGGAGGGGGATGCAGTTCTTC
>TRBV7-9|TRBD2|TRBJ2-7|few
CASSPPSGRGYEQYF
TGTGCCAGCAGCCCCCCTAGCGGGAGAGGGTACGAGCAGTACTTC
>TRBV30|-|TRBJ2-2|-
CAWHGIARSGELFF
TGTGCCTGGCACGGGATAGCGAGGTCCGGGGAGCTGTTTTTT
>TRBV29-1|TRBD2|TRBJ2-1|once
CSVYSGTKYNEQFF
TGCAGCGTGTATAGCGGGACGAAATACAATGAGCAGTTCTTC
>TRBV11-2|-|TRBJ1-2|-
CASSFNTGWVAGYGYTF
TGTGCCAGCAGCTTCAACACCGGATGGGTGGCCGGATATGGCTACACCTTC
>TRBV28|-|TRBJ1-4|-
CASSLLGIEKLFF
TGTGCCAGCAGTTTATTGGGAATTGAAAAACTGTTTTTT
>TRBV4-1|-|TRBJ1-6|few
CASSQEAPGIRSPLHF
TGCGCCAGCAGCCAAGAAGCGCCCGGGATCCGTTCACCCCTCCACTTT
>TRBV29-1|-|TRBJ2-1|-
CSVERPGRGVGNEQFF
TGCAGCGTTGAAAGGCCAGGGAGAGGGGTCGGCAATGAGCAGTTCTTC
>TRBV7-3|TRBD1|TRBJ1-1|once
CASSLDRAPTEAFF
TGTGCCAGCAGCTTAGACAGGGCACCAACTGAAGCTTTCTTT
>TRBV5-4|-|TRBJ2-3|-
CASSLGDTQYF
TGTGCCAGCAGCTTGGGTGATACGCAGTATTTT
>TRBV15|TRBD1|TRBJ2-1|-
CATSRDRGSYNEQFF
TGTGCCACCAGCAGAGACAGGGGGTCCTACAATGAGCAGTTCTTC
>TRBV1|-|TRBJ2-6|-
CTSRRWSLCKNRANVLTF
TGCACCAGCAGGCGCTGGAGTTTGTGCAAAAATCGGGCCAACGTCCTGACTTTC
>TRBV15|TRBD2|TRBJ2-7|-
CATSREASGRNEQYF
TGTGCCACCAGCAGAGAGGCTAGCGGGAGAAACGAGCAGTACTTC
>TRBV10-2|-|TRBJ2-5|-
CASSRGGGETQYF
TGCGCCAGCAGCAGGGGGGGTGGAGAGACCCAGTACTTC
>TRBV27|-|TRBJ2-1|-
CASRQSSYNEQFF
TGTGCCAGCAGACAGAGCTCCTACAATGAGCAGTTCTTC
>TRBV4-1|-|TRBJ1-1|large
CASSQYTANTEAFF
TGCGCCAGCAGCCAATACACAGCGAACACTGAAGCTTTCTTT
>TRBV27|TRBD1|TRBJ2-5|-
CASSFQGVGETQYF
TGTGCCAGCAGTTTCCAGGGGGTTGGTGAGACCCAGTACTTC
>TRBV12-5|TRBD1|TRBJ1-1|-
CASGSGQGTGEAFF
TGTGCTAGTGGTTCGGGACAGGGGACCGGTGAAGCTTTCTTT
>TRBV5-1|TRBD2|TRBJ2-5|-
CASSLAAGEETQYF
TGCGCCAGCAGCTTGGCGGCGGGAGAAGAGACCCAGTACTTC
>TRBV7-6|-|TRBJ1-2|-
CASSLPGVHNF
TGTGCCAGCAGCTTACCGGGGGTTCATAACTTC
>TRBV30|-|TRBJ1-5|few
CAWSTGGINQPQHF
TGTGCCTGGAGTACTGGGGGGATCAATCAGCCCCAGCATTTT
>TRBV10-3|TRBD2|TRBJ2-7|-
CARGLAGSQQYF
TGTGCCCGTGGGCTAGCGGGGAGTCAGCAGTACTTC
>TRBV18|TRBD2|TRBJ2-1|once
CASSPRSGSSYNEQFF
TGTGCCAGCTCACCACGAAGCGGGAGCTCCTACAATGAGCAGTTCTTC